The 31 T cell receptor beta chains reported below all come from one sample, sequenced in a study of T cell repertoires in cytomegalovirus infection. TCRdb passed the reads through MiXCR, listing each CDR3 protein once. This sample has hundreds of thousands of distinct CDR3 sequences, with roughly 24% found just once. Material: CD8+ T cells from PBMCs. The source is a human donor in good health (CMV status not recorded). Some clones in this sample may be carry-over from other donors' samples.

The chain couples TRBV5-1 to TRBJ1-1; D remains unclear. V lost 6 bases and J 4 bases, leaving 10 bases between the germline ends. The CDR3 contains 12 residues. CDR1 and CDR2 (germline): SGHRS, YFSETQ. CDR3 amino acids: CASTGGSTEAFF. The CDR3 region has the DNA TGCGCCAGCACAGGAGGGAGCACTGAAGCTTTCTTT.

The chain is built from TRBV6-6 and TRBJ2-7; 8 bases are a match to TRBD2. The CDR3 loop spans 14 amino acids. Trimming at V came to 9 bases and at J to 5 bases, leaving 12 bases not matched to a gene. The germline V gene has CDR1 MNHNY and CDR2 SVGAGI (reference sequence). This CDR3 reads CASSAGGGWNEQYV. The DNA of the CDR3 is TGTGCCAGTTCCGCCGGGGGGGGCTGGAACGAGCAGTACGTC.

The chain uses TRBV7-9 and TRBJ1-4; 7 bases are a match to TRBD1. Germline V gene lookup returns CDR1 SEHNR and CDR2 FQNEAQ (reference sequence). The CDR3 runs 14 residues. Trimming took 3 bases from V and 7 from J; bases not matched to a gene: 5. The CDR3 loop reads CASSFDREGEKLFF. The CDR3 nucleotides are TGTGCCAGCAGCTTCGACAGGGAGGGTGAAAAACTGTTTTTT.

Ten or more counts support this clonotype. The chain employs TRBV7-2 and TRBJ2-3, with D uncertain. V gave up 8 bases and J gave up 0 bases, with 9 bases separating them. CDR1 and CDR2 from the germline V gene are SGHTA and FQGNSA. This CDR3 spans 13 amino acids. In DNA form, the CDR3 reads TGTGCCAGCCGGCCCAAGAGCACAGATACGCAGTATTTT. This encodes CASRPKSTDTQYF.

This clonotype came up once. The chain's CDR3 is CASSQISTGGFDQPQHF. CDR3 nucleotide sequence: TGCGCCAGCAGCCAGATTTCGACAGGGGGGTTCGATCAGCCCCAGCATTTT. The chain joins TRBV4-1 to TRBJ1-5; TRBD1 aligns across 9 bases. The junction had 11 bases not matched to a gene; V was cut back by 3 bases and J by 5 bases. Germline CDR1 and CDR2: MGHRA and YSYEKL. The CDR3 sequence is 17 residues long.

This CDR3 reads CASSRDRGEEYGYTF. The CDR3 nucleotides read TGTGCCAGCAGCCGGGACAGGGGGGAAGAATATGGCTACACCTTC. The chain carries TRBV7-9 and TRBJ1-2; 11 bases are shared with TRBD1. V shed 5 bases and J 5 bases; nucleotides not matched to a gene: 7. The CDR3 has 15 amino acids. CDR1 SEHNR and CDR2 FQNEAQ come from the germline V gene (reference sequence).

In its sample, this clonotype was seen a few times. This chain joins TRBV19 and TRBJ1-5; possible D gene TRBD1, 5 bases. CDR1 is LNHDA, CDR2 SQIVND, per germline (reference sequence). The CDR3 runs 14 residues. Trimming stripped 5 bases from V and 5 bases from J, with 13 bases between. The CDR3 DNA reads TGTGCCAGTAGTGACGGGGCAATCCATCAGCCCCAGCATTTT. It specifies CASSDGAIHQPQHF.

The V gene is TRBV27, the J gene TRBJ2-1; TRBD2 aligns across 8 bases. The CDR3 sequence is 18 residues long. Unmatched junction bases numbered 8, after V lost 0 bases and J lost 1 base. Germline lookup yields CDR1 MNHEY and CDR2 SMNVEV (reference sequence). The CDR3 reads CASSLSPPRGGSYNEQFF. CDR3 sequence (DNA): TGTGCCAGCAGTTTATCCCCCCCCCGCGGGGGGTCCTACAATGAGCAGTTCTTC.

The chain recombines TRBV9 with TRBJ2-5, with 8 bases aligning to TRBD1. The CDR3 totals 17 residues. V gave up 4 bases and J gave up 4 bases; unmatched junction bases: 15. Looked up from germline, CDR1 is SGDLS and CDR2 is YYNGEE. The CDR3 nucleotides are TGTGCCAGCAGCCCCCGACCGGGACAGGAGGGAAGAGAGACCCAGTACTTC. The encoded protein is CASSPRPGQEGRETQYF.

The V gene is TRBV14, the J gene TRBJ2-3; maybe TRBD2 (5 bases). The V end was cut by 0 bases, the J end by 4 bases, with 20 bases between. The CDR3 totals 18 residues. CDR1 is SGHDN, CDR2 FVKESK, per germline. CDR3 in amino acids: CASSQDSGLLTFPDTQYF. The CDR3, as DNA: TGTGCCAGCAGCCAAGACTCAGGACTGCTGACATTCCCAGATACGCAGTATTTT.

This clonotype was seen a few times. This sequence joins TRBV28 and TRBJ2-1; TRBD2 is a possible D gene (6 bases). This CDR3 spans 14 amino acids. V lost 3 bases and J 8 bases, leaving 14 bases between the germline ends. Germline V lookup: CDR1 MDHEN, CDR2 SYDVKM. The CDR3, as DNA: TGTGCCAGCAGTTTTAGTTCCGGGGGTGATGAGCAGTTCTTC. It translates to CASSFSSGGDEQFF.

As to this clonotype: The junction differs from germline at one of its ends, possibly a read error. The gene calls are TRBV9 and TRBJ1-1; 8 nucleotides line up with TRBD1. Germline V gene sequence: CDR1 SGDLS, CDR2 YYNGEE. The CDR3 is 14 amino acids. The CDR3, as DNA: TGTGCCAGCAGCCCCCACAGGGGGACCTCTGAGGCTTTCTTT. Amino acid sequence: CASSPHRGTSEAFF.

Concerning this clonotype: A clone one base away is much larger, so this may be a read error. The CDR3 DNA reads TGTGCCAACAGCCCTACTCTATACTCGGAAAGGGTGAACACTGAAGCTTTCTTT. Translation gives CANSPTLYSERVNTEAFF. The chain joins TRBV7-6 to TRBJ1-1; D gene unclear. Germline CDR1 SGHVS, CDR2 FNYEAQ. This CDR3 spans 18 amino acids.

Comments on this clonotype: The junction departs from the called germline gene at one end, perhaps through a read error. This sequence joins TRBV5-6 and TRBJ2-1, with D hard to call. The CDR3 has 14 residues. In germline, CDR1 is SGHDT, CDR2 YYEEEE. The CDR3 DNA reads TGTGTCAGCAGCTCTGGACGTCCCTACAATGAGCAGTTCTTC. It specifies CVSSSGRPYNEQFF.

This clonotype appeared many times. The V gene is TRBV7-8, the J gene TRBJ1-1, with no clear D. The CDR3 consists of 12 residues. V was cut by 5 bases and J by 8 bases, with 12 bases left in between. Germline V lookup: CDR1 SGHVS, CDR2 FQNEAQ. The CDR3 coding sequence is TGTGCCAGCAGCACTGTGACCGAAGAAGCTTTCTTT. Its translation is CASSTVTEEAFF.

The J gene is TRBJ2-7, the V gene TRBV20-1; TRBD2 might be the D (5 bases). CDR1 is DFQATT, CDR2 SNEGSKA, per germline (reference sequence). V was pared by 3 bases and J by 2 bases, with 11 bases between. This CDR3 spans 13 amino acids. For the CDR3, the DNA is TGCAGTGCTAGCAGGAGGATAACCTACGAGCAGTACGTC. Translating it yields CSASRRITYEQYV.

This clonotype has ten or more counts. The chain carries TRBV7-2 and TRBJ2-7; TRBD1 agrees at 7 bases. CDR3 length: 14 amino acids. Per the germline V gene, CDR1 is SGHTA and CDR2 is FQGNSA. Trimming took 0 bases from V and 3 from J; bases not matched to a gene: 2. The CDR3 is CASSLAGQIYEQYF. The DNA of the CDR3 is TGTGCCAGCAGCTTAGCGGGACAGATCTACGAGCAGTACTTC.

As concerns this clonotype: It may be a read error: a sequence one base away is much more abundant. The chain recombines TRBV7-6 with TRBJ2-5; D call uncertain. The V and J ends lost 2 bases and 6 bases respectively, with 10 bases between them. CDR1 and CDR2 from the germline V gene are SGHVS and FNYEAQ. CDR3 length: 13 amino acids. DNA of the CDR3: TGTGCCAGCAGCTTAATCAAAAAAAAGACCCAGTACTTC. Residues: CASSLIKKKTQYF.

This clonotype was counted many times. This chain joins TRBV7-6 and TRBJ2-7, with 7 nucleotides matching TRBD1. This CDR3 region has 14 residues. Unmatched junction bases numbered 3, after V lost 4 bases and J lost 0 bases. From germline, CDR1 is SGHVS and CDR2 FNYEAQ. The CDR3 is CASSYGDSSYEQYF. As DNA, the CDR3 is TGTGCCAGCAGCTATGGGGACAGCTCCTACGAGCAGTACTTC.

This clonotype has just a few counts. The rearrangement joins TRBV7-2 to TRBJ1-5; D remains ambiguous. The CDR3 has 15 residues. V was trimmed by 3 bases and J by 3 bases, leaving 12 bases between them. The germline CDR1 and CDR2 sequences are SGHTA and FQGNSA. CDR3 protein: CASSLGRLPNQPQHF. The CDR3 DNA follows: TGTGCCAGCAGCTTGGGTCGCCTCCCCAATCAGCCCCAGCATTTT.

As concerns this clonotype: Sequence at one end of the junction differs from germline and may be a read error. The V call is TRBV13, the J call TRBJ1-1; 9 bases line up with TRBD1. The V gene's germline CDR1 is PRHDT and CDR2 FYEKMQ (reference sequence). The CDR3 has 15 amino acids. This CDR3 is CVSSYGTGRRWEAFF. Here the CDR3 DNA reads TGTGTCAGCAGCTACGGGACAGGGAGACGGTGGGAAGCTTTCTTT.

This clonotype was seen at least ten times. This chain joins TRBV7-6 and TRBJ2-1, with 8 nucleotides matching TRBD2. CDR1 and CDR2 from the germline V gene are SGHVS and FNYEAQ. The CDR3 runs 18 residues. Trimming took 5 bases from V and 4 from J; bases not matched to a gene: 16. In DNA, the CDR3 is TGTGCCAGCAGCACCGGGGGTAGCGGGGTCAGGCTTTACAATGAGCAGTTCTTC. The encoded protein is CASSTGGSGVRLYNEQFF.

This sequence joins TRBV12-3 or TRBV12-4 and TRBJ2-1, with a tentative D call TRBD2 (5 bases). The CDR3 length is 18 residues. Deletions cut 3 bases from V and 7 bases from J, with 25 bases between. This CDR3 is CASSLKTYSDILGNEQFF. CDR3 DNA: TGTGCCAGCAGTTTGAAAACCTATAGCGATATTTTGGGGAATGAGCAGTTCTTC.

A word on this clonotype: Being one base from a much bigger clone, this may be a read error. The V gene is TRBV7-6, the J gene TRBJ1-4; possible D gene TRBD1, 6 bases. Per germline, CDR1 SGHVS and CDR2 FNYEAQ. The CDR3 is made up of 11 amino acids. CDR3 in DNA: TGTGCCAGCAGCTCTAGACAGGAGATAGGCTGG. Its translation: CASSSRQEIGW.

In this sample, this clonotype turned up many times. The chain joins TRBV7-8 to TRBJ1-5; perhaps TRBD1 as D (5 bases). The CDR3 extends over 14 amino acids. Trimming cost V 5 bases and J 3 bases, with 11 bases left between them. Per germline, CDR1 SGHVS and CDR2 FQNEAQ. CDR3 sequence: CASSVRVPNQPQHF. In DNA form, the CDR3 reads TGTGCCAGCAGCGTCAGGGTTCCCAATCAGCCCCAGCATTTT.

The rearrangement links TRBV5-1 to TRBJ2-3, with 10 bases fitting TRBD1. V lost 7 bases to trimming and J lost 2 bases; unmatched junction nucleotides: 7. In germline, CDR1 is SGHRS, CDR2 YFSETQ. The CDR3 covers 15 residues. The CDR3 nucleotides read TGCGCCAGCCAAGACAGGGGGCGCGTCACAGATACGCAGTATTTT. The encoded protein is CASQDRGRVTDTQYF.

The chain has TRBV24-1 and TRBJ2-1, with TRBD2 matching over 16 bases. Germline CDR1 is KGHDR and CDR2 is SFDVKD. This CDR3 has 17 residues. V lost 3 bases and J lost 5; bases outside the gene matches: 3. The CDR3 nucleotides are TGTGCCACCAGTGATGGGACTAGCGGGGGGGCCCACAATGAGCAGTTCTTC. Amino acid sequence: CATSDGTSGGAHNEQFF.

CDR3 nucleotides: TGTGCCAGCAGCCAAAACACCGGTGGCTACGAGCAGTACGTC. Protein product: CASSQNTGGYEQYV. The chain uses TRBV4-2 and TRBJ2-7; D is unclear. V was shortened by 2 bases and J by 3 bases, with 11 bases between the two germline ends. Germline values: CDR1 LGHNA, CDR2 YNFKEQ. The CDR3 loop spans 14 amino acids.

This clonotype was observed at least ten times. The chain carries TRBV7-9 and TRBJ2-7, with 13 bases identical to TRBD2. This CDR3 has 15 residues. V was pared by 5 bases and J by 9 bases, with 10 bases of the junction left unmatched. The germline gives CDR1 SEHNR, CDR2 FQNEAQ (reference sequence). CDR3 DNA: TGTGCCAGCAGCGCCGGGACTAGCGGGGCCATCGGGCAGTACTTC. Translating gives CASSAGTSGAIGQYF.

This clonotype came up many times. The chain has TRBV11-2 and TRBJ2-3; the D is unclear. CDR1 is SGHAT and CDR2 is FQNNGV in the germline V gene. The CDR3 covers 13 residues. The germline V and J ends were trimmed by 5 bases and 7 bases, with 13 bases remaining between them. The DNA for the CDR3 is TGTGCCAGCAGCAAAGCCCCCCAATATACGCAGTATTTT. Translation gives CASSKAPQYTQYF.

The chain recombines TRBV7-4 with TRBJ1-1; D unclear. Germline CDR1 SGHVT, CDR2 SQSDAQ. This CDR3 contains 16 residues. The V and J ends lost 1 base and 1 base respectively, with 13 bases between them. CDR3 in amino acids: CASSLDQWQTNTEAFF. Written as DNA, the CDR3 is TGTGCCAGCAGCTTAGATCAATGGCAGACGAACACTGAAGCTTTCTTT.